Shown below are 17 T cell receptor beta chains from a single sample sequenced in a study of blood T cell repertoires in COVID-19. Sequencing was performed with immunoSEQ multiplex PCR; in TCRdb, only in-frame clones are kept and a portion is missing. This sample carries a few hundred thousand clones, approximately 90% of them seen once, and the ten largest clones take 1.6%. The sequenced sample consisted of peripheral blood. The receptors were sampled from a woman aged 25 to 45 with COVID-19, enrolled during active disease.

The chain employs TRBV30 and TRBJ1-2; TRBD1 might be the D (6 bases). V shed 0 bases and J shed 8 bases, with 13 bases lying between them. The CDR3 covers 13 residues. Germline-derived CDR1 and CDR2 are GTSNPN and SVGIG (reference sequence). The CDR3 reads CAWSVRWGPGYTF. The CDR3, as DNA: TGTGCCTGGAGTGTACGTTGGGGGCCGGGCTACACCTTC.

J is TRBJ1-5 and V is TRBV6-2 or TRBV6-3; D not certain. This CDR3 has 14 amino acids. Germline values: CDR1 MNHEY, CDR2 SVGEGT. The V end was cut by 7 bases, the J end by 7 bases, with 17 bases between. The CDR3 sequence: CASTPSGRRQPQHF. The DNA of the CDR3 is TGTGCCAGCACCCCCTCGGGTCGTCGACAGCCCCAGCATTTT.

The CDR3 DNA reads as TGTGCCAGCACCGACACCCACCAGGGTTACTATGGCTACACCTTC. This gives the protein CASTDTHQGYYGYTF. This chain uses TRBV9 with TRBJ1-2; D is possibly TRBD1 (5 bases). Germline CDR1 is SGDLS and CDR2 is YYNGEE. V was pared by 6 bases and J by 3 bases, with 18 bases between. The CDR3 is 15 amino acids.

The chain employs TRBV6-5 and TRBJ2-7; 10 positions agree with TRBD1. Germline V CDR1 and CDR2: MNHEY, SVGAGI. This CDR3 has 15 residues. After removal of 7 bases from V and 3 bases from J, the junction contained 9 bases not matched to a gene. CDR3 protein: CASILDRGVNYEQYF. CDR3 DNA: TGTGCCAGCATTCTGGACAGGGGGGTAAACTACGAGCAGTACTTC.

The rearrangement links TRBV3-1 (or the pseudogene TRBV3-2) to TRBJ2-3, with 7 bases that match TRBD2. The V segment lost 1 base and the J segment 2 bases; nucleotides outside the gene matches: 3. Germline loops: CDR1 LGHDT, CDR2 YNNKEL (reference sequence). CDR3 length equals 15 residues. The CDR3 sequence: CASSQAGGATDTQYF. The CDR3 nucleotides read TGTGCCAGCAGCCAAGCGGGGGGAGCCACAGATACGCAGTATTTT.

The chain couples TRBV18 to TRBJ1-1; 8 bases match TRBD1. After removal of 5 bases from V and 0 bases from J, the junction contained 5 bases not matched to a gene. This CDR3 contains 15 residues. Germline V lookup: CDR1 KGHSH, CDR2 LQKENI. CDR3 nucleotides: TGTGCCAGCTCAACTAGGACAGGGATGAACACTGAAGCTTTCTTT. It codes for CASSTRTGMNTEAFF.

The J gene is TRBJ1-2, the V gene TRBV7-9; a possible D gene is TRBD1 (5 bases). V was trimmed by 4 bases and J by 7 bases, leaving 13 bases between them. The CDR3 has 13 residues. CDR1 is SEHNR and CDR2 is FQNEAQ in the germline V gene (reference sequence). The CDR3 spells CASSSSRDSGYTF. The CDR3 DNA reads TGTGCCAGCAGCTCGTCTCGGGACTCTGGCTACACCTTC. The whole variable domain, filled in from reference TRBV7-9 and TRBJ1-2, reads DTGVSQNPRHKITKRGQNVTFRCDPISEHNRLYWYRQTLGQGPEFLTYFQNEAQLEKSRLLSDRFSAERPKGSFSTLEIQRTEQGDSAMYLCASSSSRDSGYTFGSGTRLTVV.

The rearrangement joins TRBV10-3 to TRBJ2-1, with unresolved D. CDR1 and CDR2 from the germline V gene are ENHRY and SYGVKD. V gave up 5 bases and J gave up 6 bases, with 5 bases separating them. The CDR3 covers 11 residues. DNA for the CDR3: TGTGCCATCAGTCGGAGCAATGAGCAGTTCTTC. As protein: CAISRSNEQFF.

In nucleotides, the CDR3 is TGTGCCAGCAGCCAAGACACTAATTCACCCCTCCACTTT. Translation gives CASSQDTNSPLHF. The chain uses TRBV5-4 and TRBJ1-6; D gene unclear. V was cut by 4 bases and J by 6 bases, with 8 bases left in between. CDR3 size: 13 residues. Germline assignment: CDR1 SGHNT and CDR2 YYREEE (reference sequence).

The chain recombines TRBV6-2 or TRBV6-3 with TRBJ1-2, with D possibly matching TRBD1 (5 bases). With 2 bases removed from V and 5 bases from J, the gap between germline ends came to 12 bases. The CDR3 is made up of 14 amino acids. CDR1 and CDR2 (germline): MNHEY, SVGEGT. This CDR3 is CASSYLDSSYGYTF. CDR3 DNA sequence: TGTGCCAGCAGTTACCTCGACAGCTCATATGGCTACACCTTC.

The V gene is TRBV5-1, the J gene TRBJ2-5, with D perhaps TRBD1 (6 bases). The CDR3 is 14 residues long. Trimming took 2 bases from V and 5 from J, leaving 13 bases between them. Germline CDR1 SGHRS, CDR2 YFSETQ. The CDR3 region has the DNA TGCGCCAGCAGCTTACAGGGTCCGGCGGAGACCCAGTACTTC. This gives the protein CASSLQGPAETQYF.

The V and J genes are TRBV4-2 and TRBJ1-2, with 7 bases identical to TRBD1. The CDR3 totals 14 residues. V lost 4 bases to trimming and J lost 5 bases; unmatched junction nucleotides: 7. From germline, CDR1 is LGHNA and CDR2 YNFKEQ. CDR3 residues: CASSRGTDGYGYTF. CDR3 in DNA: TGTGCCAGCAGCCGTGGGACAGACGGGTATGGCTACACCTTC.

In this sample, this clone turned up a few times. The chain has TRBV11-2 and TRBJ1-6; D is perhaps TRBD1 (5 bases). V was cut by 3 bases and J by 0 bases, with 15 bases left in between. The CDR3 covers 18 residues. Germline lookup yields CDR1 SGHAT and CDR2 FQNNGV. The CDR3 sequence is CASSFRALRDSYNSPLHF. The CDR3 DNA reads TGTGCCAGCAGCTTCAGGGCTCTCAGGGACTCCTATAATTCACCCCTCCACTTT.

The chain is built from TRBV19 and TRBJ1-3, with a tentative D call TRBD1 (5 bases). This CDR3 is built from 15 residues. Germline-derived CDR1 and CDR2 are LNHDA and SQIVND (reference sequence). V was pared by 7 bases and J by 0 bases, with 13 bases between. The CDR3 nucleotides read TGTGCCAGTAACAAGGGGTCTTACTCTGGAAACACCATATATTTT. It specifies CASNKGSYSGNTIYF.

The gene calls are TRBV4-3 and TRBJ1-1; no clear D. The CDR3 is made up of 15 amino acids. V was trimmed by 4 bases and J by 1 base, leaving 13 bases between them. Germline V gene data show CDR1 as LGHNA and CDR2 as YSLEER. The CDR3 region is CASSRRALKNTEAFF. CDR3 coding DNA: TGCGCCAGCAGCCGGCGAGCGCTGAAGAACACTGAAGCTTTCTTT.

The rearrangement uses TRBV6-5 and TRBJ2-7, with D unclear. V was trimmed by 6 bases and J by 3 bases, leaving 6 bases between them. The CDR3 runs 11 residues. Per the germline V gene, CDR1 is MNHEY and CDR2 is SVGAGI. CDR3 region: CASRNGYEQYV. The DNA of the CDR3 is TGTGCCAGCAGGAACGGCTACGAGCAGTACGTC.

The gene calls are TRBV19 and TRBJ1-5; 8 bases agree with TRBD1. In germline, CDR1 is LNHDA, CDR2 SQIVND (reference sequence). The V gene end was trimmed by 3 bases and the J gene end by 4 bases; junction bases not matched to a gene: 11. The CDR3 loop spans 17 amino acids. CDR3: CASSIIRDRWGNQPQHF. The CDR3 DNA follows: TGTGCCAGTAGTATTATCCGGGACAGGTGGGGAAATCAGCCCCAGCATTTT.